The sequence of this T cell receptor (beta chain) was determined in a study of beta chain features in type 1 diabetes. The study reverse transcribed the entire isolated RNA, so it sequenced expressed TCRB transcripts. The table came from immunoSEQ multiplex PCR; TCRdb's copy has only in-frame clones and leaves some out. The sample has 150,000 or so clones; roughly 11% are singletons. Study conclusions and caveats: Moderately but significantly shorter TCRB CDR3s were found in Type 1 diabetes patients in all four CD4+ subsets.

With respect to this clone: Its matching antigen is unknown.

CDR3 size: 12 residues. Germline values: CDR1 SQVTM, CDR2 ANQGSEA. Trimming cost V 1 base and J 8 bases, with 11 bases left between them. The V and J genes are TRBV29-1 and TRBJ1-2; no reliable D call. The source is a man younger than 35 in good health. Sequencing was done on a sample of central memory CD4+ T cells from blood. CDR3 protein: CSVEALAEGYTF. For the CDR3, the DNA is TGCAGCGTTGAAGCTCTGGCGGAAGGCTACACCTTC.